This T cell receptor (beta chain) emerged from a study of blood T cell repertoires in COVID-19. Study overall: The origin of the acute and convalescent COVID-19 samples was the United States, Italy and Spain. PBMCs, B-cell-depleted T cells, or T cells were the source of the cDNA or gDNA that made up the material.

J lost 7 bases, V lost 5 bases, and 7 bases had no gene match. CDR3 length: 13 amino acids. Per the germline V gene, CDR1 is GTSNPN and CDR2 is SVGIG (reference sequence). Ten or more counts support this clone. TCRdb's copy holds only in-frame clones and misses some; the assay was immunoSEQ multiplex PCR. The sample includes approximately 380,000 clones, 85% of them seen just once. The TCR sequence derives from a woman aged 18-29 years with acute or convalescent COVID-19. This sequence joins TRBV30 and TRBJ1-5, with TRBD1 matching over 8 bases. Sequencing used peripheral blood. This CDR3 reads CAWGKQGEQPQHF. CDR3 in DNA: TGTGCCTGGGGCAAACAGGGGGAGCAGCCCCAGCATTTT.